This TCR beta chain was observed in a study of naive and memory T cell subsets. The study's findings and limits: Possibly reflecting memory cells re-expressing CD45RA, a few larger clonotypes occurred in naive repertoires, especially CD8. Between naive and memory subsets, TCR abundance power law exponents differed. In CD4 and CD8 cells, diversity dropped from naive through EMRA.

A note on this clonotype: No antigen is known for it.

The V gene's germline CDR1 is SGHVS and CDR2 FQNEAQ. The CDR3 length is 17 residues. With 5 bases removed from V and 0 bases from J, the gap between germline ends came to 14 bases. An equimolar mix of two oligonucleotides served as the beta constant-region primer for TRBC1 and TRBC2. Ligated cDNA was amplified by four rounds of PCR with nested alpha and beta constant-region primers and SP2. A 12-nucleotide UMI and the SP2 primer were added to the cDNA 3' end by oligonucleotide ligation. TCRdb itself ran the UMI-ligation and nested PCR reads through MiXCR, one entry per CDR3 protein. The table records over 90,000 distinct CDR3 sequences, 11% of them present only once.

The sequence came from a human donor in good health. Material for sequencing was naive CD4+ T cells from blood. This chain uses TRBV7-8 with TRBJ2-6; D call uncertain. Here the CDR3 DNA reads TGTGCCAGCAGCCCATACATTGAGCGCTCTGGGGCCAACGTCCTGACTTTC. This translates into CASSPYIERSGANVLTF.